Below are 32 T cell receptor beta chains sequenced from a single sample in a study of tumor-infiltrating lymphocytes in localized non-small cell lung cancer (dated by TCRdb to the early 2020s). Preparation of the library involved the immunoSEQ multiplex PCR assay. In its TCRdb copy, this immuneACCESS table keeps in-frame sequences only and misses some clones. Where compared with another copy, unresolved V genes explain less than half of these, and the others have no known cause. The table for this sample lists tens of thousands of clones; roughly two thirds of them were counted only once. The biggest ten clones account for under 6% of the sample. Specimen: lung tumor tissue. The receptors shown here come from a human donor with non-small cell lung cancer.

The V and J genes are TRBV2 and TRBJ1-4; the D gene is possibly TRBD1 (6 bases). The V gene's germline CDR1 is SNHLY and CDR2 FYNNEI. CDR3 size: 16 residues. Trimming took off 6 bases at V and 6 bases at J, with 20 bases between the two ends. The DNA of the CDR3 is TGTGCCAGCAGCGAGGACAGACCGGGAGGAGATGAAAAACTGTTTTTT. This sequence encodes CASSEDRPGGDEKLFF.

V gene TRBV5-1 combines with J gene TRBJ2-6, with D hard to call. V lost 4 bases and J lost 6, with 20 bases in between. This CDR3 has 17 residues. Germline V lookup: CDR1 SGHRS, CDR2 YFSETQ. CDR3 sequence (DNA): TGCGCCAGCAGCCCGGGCTACGATTCTGGTTCGGCCAACGTCCTGACTTTC. Encoded protein: CASSPGYDSGSANVLTF.

The chain has TRBV19 and TRBJ1-2; maybe TRBD1 (6 bases). The germline V gene has CDR1 LNHDA and CDR2 SQIVND (reference sequence). The CDR3 spans 15 residues. The germline V and J ends were trimmed by 5 bases and 3 bases, with 16 bases remaining between them. CDR3 sequence reads: CASSVQGPGDYGYTF. The CDR3 DNA reads TGTGCCAGTAGTGTACAGGGACCAGGGGACTATGGCTACACCTTC.

The gene calls are TRBV18 and TRBJ2-3; 10 bases line up with TRBD1. This CDR3 contains 15 residues. Germline lookup yields CDR1 KGHSH and CDR2 LQKENI. Trimming removed 3 bases from V and 3 bases from J; junction bases left unmatched: 3. The CDR3 region is CASSPPGQGTDTQYF. In nucleotides, the CDR3 is TGTGCCAGCTCACCTCCGGGACAGGGGACAGATACGCAGTATTTT. Full variable domain (remainder filled in from reference TRBV18 and TRBJ2-3): NAGVMQNPRHLVRRRGQEARLRCSPMKGHSHVYWYRQLPEEGLKFMVYLQKENIIDESGMPKERFSAEFPKEGPSILRIQQVVRGDSAAYFCASSPPGQGTDTQYFGPGTRLTVL.

This clone was detected a few times. This rearrangement joins TRBV7-9 to TRBJ1-1; the D is unclear. Trimming removed 5 bases at V and 5 bases at J, with 15 bases between. CDR1 is SEHNR and CDR2 is FQNEAQ in the germline V gene (reference sequence). The CDR3 consists of 14 residues. CDR3 bases: TGTGCCAGCAGCCCCGGCTCGATCTTAACTGAAGCTTTCTTT. It specifies CASSPGSILTEAFF.

This rearrangement joins TRBV6-1 to TRBJ2-7; D is possibly TRBD1 (7 bases). V lost 8 bases to trimming and J lost 3 bases, with 20 bases between them. Germline V lookup: CDR1 MNHNS, CDR2 SASEGT. The CDR3 has 15 amino acids. The CDR3 loop reads CASQGGPRPNYEQYF. The CDR3, as DNA: TGTGCCAGCCAGGGGGGACCTCGTCCGAACTACGAGCAGTACTTC.

The chain uses TRBV28 and TRBJ1-4, with TRBD1 as a possible D gene (5 bases). The germline V gene encodes CDR1 MDHEN and CDR2 SYDVKM. The V and J ends lost 10 bases and 2 bases respectively, with 17 bases between them. The CDR3 is 15 amino acids. CDR3 sequence reads: CATGGEGGTNEKLFF. The DNA of the CDR3 is TGTGCCACCGGGGGGGAGGGAGGTACTAATGAAAAACTGTTTTTT.

The chain employs TRBV6-1 and TRBJ2-2, with D unclear. Looked up from germline, CDR1 is MNHNS and CDR2 is SASEGT. V lost 6 bases to trimming and J lost 4 bases, with 12 bases between them. This CDR3 comprises 14 residues. CDR3 amino acids: CASSPMWATGELFF. The CDR3 DNA reads TGTGCCAGCAGCCCAATGTGGGCCACCGGGGAGCTGTTTTTT.

J is TRBJ2-2 and V is TRBV10-3; D possibly corresponds to TRBD2 (6 bases). Trimming shortened V by 8 bases and J by 1 base, and 11 bases separated the two germline ends. The germline gives CDR1 ENHRY, CDR2 SYGVKD. The CDR3 spans 14 residues. In DNA form, the CDR3 reads TGTGCCATCGGGGGGACGGGGAACACCGGGGAGCTGTTTTTT. Its protein product is CAIGGTGNTGELFF.

This clone turned up a few times. The chain has TRBV4-2 and TRBJ1-2; D unclear. The ends were cut back, 0 bases at V and 6 bases at J, with 8 bases in the middle. Germline V gene sequence: CDR1 LGHNA, CDR2 YNFKEQ. This CDR3 has 13 residues. This CDR3 is CASSQDRADGYTF. CDR3 coding DNA: TGTGCCAGCAGCCAAGATCGCGCTGATGGCTACACCTTC.

The chain employs TRBV29-1 and TRBJ2-5; no definite D call. The V end was cut by 0 bases, the J end by 5 bases, with 19 bases between. Germline values: CDR1 SQVTM, CDR2 ANQGSEA. The CDR3 covers 16 residues. CDR3 loop: CSVEDLANPQAETQYF. The CDR3 nucleotides read TGCAGCGTTGAAGATCTGGCGAACCCCCAGGCGGAGACCCAGTACTTC.

The chain couples TRBV2 to TRBJ2-1, with TRBD1 identical over 8 bases. Germline-derived CDR1 and CDR2 are SNHLY and FYNNEI. J gave up 6 bases and V 3 bases, and 4 bases lay outside the gene matches. This CDR3 comprises 14 residues. The CDR3 DNA reads as TGTGCCAGCAGTGAGACAGGGGTGGGCAATGAGCAGTTCTTC. Protein product: CASSETGVGNEQFF. The whole variable domain, filled in from reference TRBV2 and TRBJ2-1, reads EPEVTQTPSHQVTQMGQEVILRCVPISNHLYFYWYRQILGQKVEFLVSFYNNEISEKSEIFDDQFSVERPDGSNFTLKIRSTKLEDSAMYFCASSETGVGNEQFFGPGTRLTVL.

V is TRBV5-5 and J is TRBJ2-7, with D unresolved. The CDR3 sequence is 12 residues long. Per the germline V gene, CDR1 is SGHKS and CDR2 is YYEKEE (reference sequence). V dropped 2 bases and J dropped 5 bases, with 8 bases sitting between them. The CDR3 DNA reads as TGTGCCAGCAGCTTAGGACCACACGAGCAGTACTTC. Protein product: CASSLGPHEQYF.

The gene calls are TRBV6-4 and TRBJ2-3, with a possible D match to TRBD2 (6 bases). CDR1 and CDR2 (germline): MRHNA, SNTAGT. With 6 bases removed from V and 2 bases from J, the gap between germline ends came to 15 bases. The CDR3 loop spans 15 amino acids. In nucleotides, the CDR3 is TGTGCCAGCAGCCCCTTCGGGGGAGACACAGATACGCAGTATTTT. Translating it yields CASSPFGGDTDTQYF.

The CDR3: CASSLVSQETQYF. For the CDR3, the DNA is TGTGCCAGCAGCTTAGTCAGCCAAGAGACCCAGTACTTC. This chain connects TRBV7-6 to TRBJ2-5; D is unresolved. In germline, CDR1 is SGHVS, CDR2 FNYEAQ. V was pared by 1 base and J by 1 base, with 4 bases between. The CDR3 is 13 residues long.

This rearrangement joins TRBV18 to TRBJ2-1; D may be TRBD1 or TRBD2 (7 bases each). The CDR3 is made up of 15 amino acids. CDR1 is KGHSH and CDR2 is LQKENI in the germline V gene. V was clipped by 1 base and J by 12 bases, with 19 bases between them. CDR3 sequence: CASSPRQGGDLVQFF. For the CDR3, the DNA is TGTGCCAGCTCACCACGACAGGGAGGGGACCTGGTGCAGTTCTTC.

V and J are TRBV5-1 and TRBJ2-2, with 11 nucleotides matching TRBD1. This CDR3 spans 17 amino acids. V gave up 4 bases and J gave up 5 bases; unmatched junction bases: 10. Per the germline V gene, CDR1 is SGHRS and CDR2 is YFSETQ. The CDR3 nucleotides read TGCGCCAGCAGCCCGTACTCCGGGACAGGGGGGACCGGGGAGCTGTTTTTT. This gives the protein CASSPYSGTGGTGELFF.

This chain connects TRBV19 to TRBJ1-2, with D uncertain. CDR1 and CDR2 from the germline V gene are LNHDA and SQIVND (reference sequence). The V end lost 3 bases, the J end lost 0 bases, and 5 bases lay between the germline ends. CDR3 length: 13 amino acids. The CDR3 DNA follows: TGTGCCAGTAGTATCCGAGCTAACTATGGCTACACCTTC. It codes for CASSIRANYGYTF.

The chain is built from TRBV2 and TRBJ2-5, with D perhaps matching TRBD1 (6 bases). The CDR3 consists of 15 residues. Germline V lookup: CDR1 SNHLY, CDR2 FYNNEI. V shed 6 bases and J shed 4 bases, with 18 bases lying between them. CDR3 DNA: TGTGCCAGCAGCGGAACCAGGGGTGGGGGAGAGACCCAGTACTTC. Translated, it gives CASSGTRGGGETQYF.

The genes are TRBV28 and TRBJ2-1; the match to TRBD2 covers 12 bases. The V and J ends lost 6 bases and 1 base, in that order; junction bases with no gene match: 4. CDR1 MDHEN and CDR2 SYDVKM come from the germline V gene. This CDR3 has 16 residues. CDR3 DNA: TGTGCCAGCAGCACCCTAGCGGGAGGGTCCTACAATGAGCAGTTCTTC. This sequence encodes CASSTLAGGSYNEQFF.

This chain connects TRBV30 to TRBJ2-7, with 8 bases identical to TRBD1. CDR3 size: 13 residues. V shed 5 bases and J 7 bases; nucleotides not matched to a gene: 10. Germline loops: CDR1 GTSNPN, CDR2 SVGIG (reference sequence). The CDR3 here is CAWFKTGADEQYF. The CDR3 DNA sequence: TGTGCCTGGTTCAAGACAGGGGCGGATGAGCAGTACTTC.

This chain uses TRBV5-5 with TRBJ1-1; D ambiguous. The V gene's germline CDR1 is SGHKS and CDR2 YYEKEE (reference sequence). There are 13 residues in the CDR3. The V and J ends lost 4 bases and 3 bases respectively, with 10 bases between them. The CDR3 sequence: CASSRKPDTEAFF. CDR3 DNA: TGTGCCAGCAGCAGGAAGCCGGACACTGAAGCTTTCTTT.

J is TRBJ1-2 and V is TRBV6-5, with TRBD1 identical over 12 bases. There are 13 residues in the CDR3. The trim removed 6 bases at V and 5 bases at J, leaving 1 base unmatched. CDR1 is MNHEY and CDR2 is SVGAGI in the germline V gene. CDR3 loop: CASRGQGAYGYTF. As DNA, the CDR3 is TGTGCCAGCAGGGGACAGGGGGCTTATGGCTACACCTTC.

This clone is medium-sized in the sample. The chain employs TRBV7-8 and TRBJ2-3, with no clear D. The V gene lost 4 bases and the J gene lost 2 bases, with 10 bases spanning the gap. Germline V gives CDR1 SGHVS, CDR2 FQNEAQ. This CDR3 has 14 residues. For the CDR3, the DNA is TGTGCCAGCAGCTCTACAGAGGTCACAGATACGCAGTATTTT. Translating it yields CASSSTEVTDTQYF. Full variable domain (outside the CDR3, taken from reference TRBV7-8 and TRBJ2-3): GAGVSQSPRYKVAKRGQDVALRCDPISGHVSLFWYQQALGQGPEFLTYFQNEAQLDKSGLPSDRFFAERPEGSVSTLKIQRTQQEDSAVYLCASSSTEVTDTQYFGPGTRLTVL.

V gene TRBV30 combines with J gene TRBJ1-3; D uncertain. The germline CDR1 and CDR2 sequences are GTSNPN and SVGIG (reference sequence). The CDR3 is 13 residues long. Trimming pared 0 bases from V and 2 bases from J, leaving 5 bases between. CDR3 region: CAWSVVPGNTIYF. Written as DNA, the CDR3 is TGTGCCTGGAGTGTCGTCCCTGGAAACACCATATATTTT.

This clone is judged medium-sized (0.01 to 0.1%). V is TRBV6-1 and J is TRBJ1-4; 10 bases are shared with TRBD1. The CDR3 has 14 residues. Looked up from germline, CDR1 is MNHNS and CDR2 is SASEGT. Trimming at V came to 5 bases and at J to 5 bases, leaving 2 bases not matched to a gene. The CDR3 reads CASSTGQGNEKLFF. The DNA of the CDR3 is TGTGCCAGCAGTACGGGACAGGGGAATGAAAAACTGTTTTTT.

This clone was counted a few times. The chain carries TRBV6-1 and TRBJ1-1, with TRBD1 as a possible D gene (6 bases). CDR3 length: 14 amino acids. Germline CDR1 reads MNHNS; CDR2 reads SASEGT. V was pared by 4 bases and J by 5 bases, with 14 bases between. The CDR3: CASSAQQGGTEAFF. DNA of the CDR3: TGTGCCAGCAGTGCCCAACAGGGTGGGACTGAAGCTTTCTTT.

The chain recombines TRBV28 with TRBJ1-1, with unresolved D. The CDR3 sequence is 11 residues long. Per germline, CDR1 MDHEN and CDR2 SYDVKM. V was trimmed by 6 bases and J by 3 bases, leaving 5 bases between them. CDR3 coding DNA: TGTGCCAGCAGCGGGGACACTGAAGCTTTCTTT. Residues: CASSGDTEAFF.

J is TRBJ2-1 and V is TRBV9, with D unresolved. The CDR3 has 14 residues. V was shortened by 2 bases and J by 4 bases, with 10 bases between the two germline ends. CDR1 SGDLS and CDR2 YYNGEE come from the germline V gene. The CDR3, as DNA: TGTGCCAGCAGCGTGGGGAACGCGTACAATGAGCAGTTCTTC. It yields the protein CASSVGNAYNEQFF.

The DNA of the CDR3 is TGTGCCAGCAGTTTAGGTTACGGCAGAGCCCACGAGCAGTACTTC. Translated, it gives CASSLGYGRAHEQYF. The chain couples TRBV27 to TRBJ2-7, with D unclear. V was trimmed by 2 bases and J by 5 bases, leaving 16 bases between them. Looked up from germline, CDR1 is MNHEY and CDR2 is SMNVEV (reference sequence). CDR3 length: 15 residues.

The chain employs TRBV5-1 and TRBJ2-2; D could derive from TRBD1 or TRBD2 (5 bases each). Germline CDR1 is SGHRS and CDR2 is YFSETQ. Trimming took 0 bases from V and 4 from J, leaving 13 bases between them. The CDR3 extends over 16 amino acids. CDR3 in amino acids: CASSLDRGRGTGELFF. In DNA, the CDR3 is TGCGCCAGCAGCTTGGACCGGGGACGCGGCACCGGGGAGCTGTTTTTT.

Relative to its sample, this clone is medium-sized (0.01 to 0.1%). The rearrangement links TRBV6-6 to TRBJ2-5, with unresolved D. Trimming left V 4 bases short and J 3 bases short, with 9 bases between. From germline, CDR1 is MNHNY and CDR2 SVGAGI (reference sequence). CDR3 length equals 13 residues. CDR3 bases: TGTGCCAGCAGTTCGAATATCAAAGAGACCCAGTACTTC. Protein product: CASSSNIKETQYF.